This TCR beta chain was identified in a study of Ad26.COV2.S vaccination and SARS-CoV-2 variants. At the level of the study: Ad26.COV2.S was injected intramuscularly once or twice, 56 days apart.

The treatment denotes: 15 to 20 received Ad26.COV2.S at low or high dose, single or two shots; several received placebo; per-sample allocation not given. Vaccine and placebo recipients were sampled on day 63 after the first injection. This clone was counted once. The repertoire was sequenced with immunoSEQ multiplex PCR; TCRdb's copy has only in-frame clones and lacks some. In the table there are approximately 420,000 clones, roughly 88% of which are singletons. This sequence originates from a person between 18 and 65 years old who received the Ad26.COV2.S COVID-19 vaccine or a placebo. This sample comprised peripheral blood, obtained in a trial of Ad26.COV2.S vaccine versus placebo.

This CDR3 reads CASSKGRGTGLNTEAFF. CDR3 bases: TGTGCCAGTAGTAAGGGGCGAGGGACAGGATTGAACACTGAAGCTTTCTTT. The chain combines TRBV19 with TRBJ1-1, with 8 bases aligning to TRBD1. Germline V lookup: CDR1 LNHDA, CDR2 SQIVND (reference sequence). CDR3 length: 17 residues. The V gene end was trimmed by 4 bases and the J gene end by 0 bases; junction bases not matched to a gene: 10.